This T cell receptor beta chain was captured in a study of blood T cells in healthy people across ages (dated by TCRdb to between 2015 and 2016). Background for the entire study: In model experiments, roughly one uniquely barcoded TCR beta cDNA molecule per two T cells was captured by template switching. To track age-related changes in TCR beta repertoire diversity, the study relied on deep sequencing normalized with unique cDNA molecular identifiers. The donors were divided into four age groups: young (average around 16 years), middle-aged (approximately 39), aged (roughly 60) and long-lived (about 84). Two additional independent replicas of 1 million unique cDNA reads from the same blood draw were analyzed for two donors (one aged 18 to 29 and one aged 80 or older). To avoid experimental bias, donors of different ages were spread randomly across the sequencing lanes. On the study overall, not on this receptor specifically: Observed TCR beta diversity per million T cells fell roughly linearly with age, and a significant reduction was already apparent by age roughly 40. Since profiling was done on bulk unsorted PBMCs, naive and antigen-experienced compartments could not be conclusively compared. The long-lived group showed more naive CD4+ T cells, fewer expanded clones and increased TCR diversity than the aged group, suggesting age selection. Observed TCR beta diversity correlated strongly with the percentage of naive T cells measured by flow cytometry. Because the CMV infection status of the donors was unknown, age-related changes in expanded clonotypes may potentially have been confounded. Estimates of total diversity based on one million sequenced T cells were considered lower bounds and underestimates.

The protocol used for the library was 5' RACE. Sequencer: Illumina HiSeq 2500. A second PCR of roughly 7 to 11 cycles was performed with a sample-barcoded 5' primer and a J-beta primer mix. A template-switch 5' adaptor carrying 12 random nucleotides introduced a unique molecular identifier onto each TCR beta cDNA molecule. At least 3 million CDR3-containing paired-end reads were obtained from each sample. First-strand cDNA was synthesized from all RNA with the Mint cDNA synthesis kit, primed by a TRBC-specific oligonucleotide. Following uracil-DNA glycosylase treatment, all cDNA underwent a first 18-cycle PCR with the universal primers M1SS and BC2_uni_R. The original methods were these. For normalization, 1 million high-quality reads were randomly selected from each sample, with every read carrying a distinct molecular identifier. Instead of being binned into consensus sequences, reads with shared molecular identifiers were discarded. MiTCR, set to a Q25 quality threshold and the strictest error-elimination algorithm, was used for CDR3 identification, clonotype clustering and error correction. Lower-bound total TCR beta diversity was estimated with a nonparametric unseen species model using Euler transformation. TCRdb reran the public reads through fastp at Q25 and MiXCR, keeping productive beta chains. Under each unique CDR3 protein, matching rows form one entry showing the most common genes and DNA. The V and J calls here are based on TCRdb, not the publication. In all, the sample holds about 1.4 million distinct CDR3 sequences, and 45% to 70% of those were seen once. In total, the top ten clones hold approximately 7% of the sample.

At the junction V is shortened by 1 base and J by 3 bases, with 10 bases in between. According to the germline V gene (reference sequence), CDR1 reads SEHNR and CDR2 reads FQNEAQ. From the cysteine up to the phenylalanine, the CDR3 has a length of 15 residues. Only the CDR3 region is kept as DNA, spanning 45 bases read in frame from base 1. The approximately 39 donors, aged 6 to 90 years, were systemically healthy Caucasian individuals from Russia. Each donor gave about 9.8 milliliters of peripheral blood, drawn into EDTA-treated Vacutainer tubes. Ficoll-Paque density-gradient centrifugation was used to isolate PBMCs, with at least 6.5 million per sample. Trizol reagent was used to extract total RNA from PBMCs, with at least 5 micrograms per sample. For every donor, an aliquot of PBMCs went through flow cytometry to measure the percentages of naive CD45RAhigh/CD27high T cells. This clonotype has more than one count but fewer than ten. Which antigen it targets is not known. It has no much larger one-base neighbor in the sample; base qualities were not kept.

The V and J segments used are TRBV7-9 and TRBJ2-1; a weak D assignment points to TRBD1 (6 bases agree). The specimen sequenced was blood. The clonotype comes from a man younger than 35 in good health. The bases are TGTGCCAGCAGCTTAGATACAGGGCGCTACAATGAGCAGTTCTTC. It translates to CASSLDTGRYNEQFF.